This TCR beta chain was profiled in a study of shared clonotypes between healthy human individuals. Study findings and constraints: The sole specimen, blood, was sampled, and tissue repertoires likely differ.

The unsorted samples had about 95 million PBMCs used for genomic DNA. To note about this clone: The target antigen is unknown.

A deep-level run was used for the assay. In the original analysis: With immunoSEQ giving junction-only sequences and no quality scores, filtering differed. Sequencing was performed with immunoSEQ multiplex PCR; in TCRdb, only in-frame clones are kept and a portion is missing. The V and J calls and the clone size are those of that table, but D and trimming were determined from the DNA. This table holds approximately 500,000 clones, approximately 79% found once. J gave up 0 bases and V 3 bases, and 2 bases lay outside the gene matches. Germline CDR1 is SQVTM and CDR2 is ANQGSEA. This CDR3 is built from 16 residues.

The receptor was isolated from a woman aged 40 to 50 in good health. Some clones in this sample may be carry-over from other donors' samples. The gene calls are TRBV29-1 and TRBJ2-7, with 16 bases matching TRBD2. Source material: PBMCs. The CDR3 protein is CSVEGLAGGSSYEQYF. CDR3 DNA sequence: TGCAGCGTTGAGGGACTAGCGGGAGGGAGCTCCTACGAGCAGTACTTC.